These T cell receptor beta chains were read from a single sample in a study of shared clonotypes between healthy human individuals. TCRdb keeps only in-frame clones here, not all; method: immunoSEQ multiplex PCR. Among some 2,000,000 clones listed, around 95% were seen once. The specimen was naive CD4+ T cells sorted from blood. All receptors derive from a man younger than 35 in good health. CDR3s include the opening cysteine and the closing phenylalanine or tryptophan. The D gene is left open where the match is weak.

v_call	d_call	j_call	cdr3_length	cdr3_aa
TRBV28	-	TRBJ2-7	14	CASSSSPTGYEQYF
TRBV11-2	-	TRBJ2-3	15	CASSLGSVGTDTQYF
TRBV18	-	TRBJ2-4	15	CASSSGTDLDWIQYF
TRBV28	TRBD2	TRBJ2-2	15	CATTGSSGRTGELFF
TRBV27	-	TRBJ2-2	15	CASSRPGLSTGELFF
TRBV6-5	-	TRBJ1-5	15	CASSFKTPSNQPQHF
TRBV4-3	-	TRBJ2-1	14	CASSQVRPSNEQFF
TRBV28	TRBD1	TRBJ1-2	14	CASRANRQGSGYTF
TRBV7-2	TRBD1	TRBJ2-5	15	CASSPKQGGEETQYF
TRBV5-5	TRBD1	TRBJ2-1	14	CASSPGVGGREQFF
TRBV5-4	-	TRBJ1-4	13	CASSVRQREKLFF
TRBV5-4	-	TRBJ2-1	13	CASSSPVYNEQFF
TRBV16	TRBD1	TRBJ1-5	16	CASSQSAGTVSQPQHF
TRBV28	-	TRBJ1-4	14	CASRSTEQNEKLFF
TRBV6-1	-	TRBJ2-7	13	CASSEQGSYEQYF
TRBV4-1	-	TRBJ2-6	16	CASSQEGLSGANVLTF
TRBV5-1	TRBD2	TRBJ2-5	14	CASSPSGIGETQYF
TRBV6-5	-	TRBJ1-3	13	CASQQVSGNTIYF
TRBV13	TRBD2	TRBJ2-7	18	CASSLGGSGRAIAGEQYF
TRBV6-5	-	TRBJ2-2	14	CASSPRGVTGELFF
TRBV2	TRBD1	TRBJ1-2	17	CASRGPTGGLLVYGYTF
TRBV18	-	TRBJ1-2	14	CASSAGEGLYGYTF
TRBV7-9	TRBD2	TRBJ2-4	17	CASSEPLAGKAKNIQYF
TRBV7-8	-	TRBJ2-1	19	CASSLGLVTVEKLVNEQFF
TRBV6-5	-	TRBJ1-1	14	CASSYSPVYTEAFF
TRBV27	-	TRBJ2-3	14	CASSLRVRADTQYF
TRBV6-5	TRBD1	TRBJ2-7	15	CASSRDRLSSYEQYF
TRBV25-1	-	TRBJ2-5	15	CASSSWTGSQETQYF
TRBV11-2	-	TRBJ2-7	14	CASSSTGGSYEQYF
TRBV29-1	-	TRBJ1-2	13	CSVLSSGDYGYTF
TRBV30	-	TRBJ2-2	13	CAFLPRGTGELFF
TRBV6-1	-	TRBJ1-3	17	CASSEPGGGGTGNTIYF
TRBV5-8	-	TRBJ1-1	15	CASSRGKGWGTEAFF
TRBV9	-	TRBJ2-2	17	CASSGAGGSGNTGELFF
TRBV7-2	-	TRBJ2-7	15	CASSFSRQSSYEQYF
TRBV5-1	-	TRBJ1-5	13	CASSLTGNQPQHF
TRBV6-5	TRBD1	TRBJ1-2	12	CASRGQDYGYTF
TRBV20-1	-	TRBJ2-7	11	CSASYNYEQYF
TRBV7-2	-	TRBJ2-7	14	CASSFGLISYEQYF
TRBV6-6	TRBD2	TRBJ2-7	15	CASRTSGSNSYEQYF
TRBV2	TRBD1	TRBJ1-1	14	CASAGQGGNTEAFF
TRBV4-1	-	TRBJ1-5	14	CASSQASGNQPQHF
TRBV6-6	-	TRBJ2-4	14	CASSQGGGKNIQYF
TRBV18	-	TRBJ1-1	13	CASSPPANTEAFF